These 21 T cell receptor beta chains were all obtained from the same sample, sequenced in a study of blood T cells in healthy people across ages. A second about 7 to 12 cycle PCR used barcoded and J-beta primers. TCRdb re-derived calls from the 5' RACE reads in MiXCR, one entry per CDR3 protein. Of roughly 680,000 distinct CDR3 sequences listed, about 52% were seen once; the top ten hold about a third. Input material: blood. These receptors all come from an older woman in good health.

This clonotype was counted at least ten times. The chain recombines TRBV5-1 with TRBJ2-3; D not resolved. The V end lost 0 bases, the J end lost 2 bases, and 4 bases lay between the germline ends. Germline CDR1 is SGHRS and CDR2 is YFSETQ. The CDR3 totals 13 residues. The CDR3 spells CASSLGNTDTQYF. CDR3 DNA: TGCGCCAGCAGCTTGGGGAACACAGATACGCAGTATTTT.

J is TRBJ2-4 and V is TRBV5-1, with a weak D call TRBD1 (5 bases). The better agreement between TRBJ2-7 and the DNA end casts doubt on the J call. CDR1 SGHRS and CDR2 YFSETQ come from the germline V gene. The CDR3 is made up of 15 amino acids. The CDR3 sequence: CASSLAPGPEYEQYF. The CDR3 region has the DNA TGCGCCAGCAGCTTGGCGCCAGGGCCAGAATACGAGCAGTACTTC.

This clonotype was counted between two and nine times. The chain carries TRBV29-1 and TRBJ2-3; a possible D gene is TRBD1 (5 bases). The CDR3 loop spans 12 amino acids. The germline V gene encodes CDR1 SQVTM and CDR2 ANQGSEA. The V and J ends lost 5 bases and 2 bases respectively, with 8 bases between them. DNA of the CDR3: TGCAGCGTTCTGACAGTCACAGATACGCAGTATTTT. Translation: CSVLTVTDTQYF.

The CDR3 region has the DNA TGTGCCAGCAGCGATCGAAGGAACACTGAAGCTTTCTTT. Encoded protein: CASSDRRNTEAFF. V gene TRBV7-2 combines with J gene TRBJ1-1, with D uncertain. The CDR3 loop spans 13 amino acids. The V gene's germline CDR1 is SGHTA and CDR2 FQGNSA. The V and J ends lost 5 bases and 1 base respectively, with 8 bases between them.

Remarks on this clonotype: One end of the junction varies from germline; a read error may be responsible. The CDR3 spells CASSLSLAGSVKTQYF. CDR3 nucleotides: TGCGCTAGCAGCTTATCCCTAGCGGGGTCTGTGAAGACCCAGTACTTC. J is TRBJ2-7 and V is TRBV7-7; 9 bases are a match to TRBD2. The DNA end favors TRBJ2-5, so the J call may be wrong. The CDR3 contains 16 residues. Germline values: CDR1 SSHAT, CDR2 FNYEAQ (reference sequence).

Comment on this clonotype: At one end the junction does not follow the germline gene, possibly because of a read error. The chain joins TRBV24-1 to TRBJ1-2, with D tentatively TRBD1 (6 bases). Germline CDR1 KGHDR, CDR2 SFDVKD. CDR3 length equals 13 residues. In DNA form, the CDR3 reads TGTGCCACCAGTGATCCAGGGGAAAGCGGCTGCACCTTC. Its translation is CATSDPGESGCTF.

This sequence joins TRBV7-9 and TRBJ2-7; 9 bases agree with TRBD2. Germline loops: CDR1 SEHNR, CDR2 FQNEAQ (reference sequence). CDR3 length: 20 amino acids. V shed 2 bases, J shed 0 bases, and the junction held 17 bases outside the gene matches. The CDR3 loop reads CASSLSLRGGGDTYSYEQYF. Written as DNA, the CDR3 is TGTGCCAGCAGCTTATCGCTGCGGGGGGGTGGGGACACCTACTCCTACGAGCAGTACTTC.

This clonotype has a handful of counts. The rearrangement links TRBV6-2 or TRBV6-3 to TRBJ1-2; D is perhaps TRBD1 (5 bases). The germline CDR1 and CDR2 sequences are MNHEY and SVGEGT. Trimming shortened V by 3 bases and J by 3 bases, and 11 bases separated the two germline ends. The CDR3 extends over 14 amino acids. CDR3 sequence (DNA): TGTGCCAGCAGTTATGAGGGGTCCTACTATGGCTACACCTTC. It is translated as CASSYEGSYYGYTF.

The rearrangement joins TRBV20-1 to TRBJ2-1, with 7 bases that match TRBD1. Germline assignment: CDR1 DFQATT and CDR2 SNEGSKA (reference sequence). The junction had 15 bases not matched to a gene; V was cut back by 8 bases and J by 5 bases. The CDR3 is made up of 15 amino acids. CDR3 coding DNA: TGCAGTACGACAGGGCTCGGTACGTGGGACAATGAGCAGTTCTTC. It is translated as CSTTGLGTWDNEQFF.

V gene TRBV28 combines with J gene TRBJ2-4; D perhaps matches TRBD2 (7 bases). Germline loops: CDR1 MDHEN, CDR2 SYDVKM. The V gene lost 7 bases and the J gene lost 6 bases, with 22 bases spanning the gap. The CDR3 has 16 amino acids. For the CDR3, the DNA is TGTGCCAGCATCCCTTCCGGTCGGGGGGCGCGAAACATTCAGTACTTC. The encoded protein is CASIPSGRGARNIQYF.

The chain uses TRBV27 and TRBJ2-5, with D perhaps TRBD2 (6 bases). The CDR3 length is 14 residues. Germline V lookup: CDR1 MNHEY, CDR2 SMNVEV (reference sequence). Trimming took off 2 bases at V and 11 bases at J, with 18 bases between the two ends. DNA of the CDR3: TGTGCCAGCAGTTTAAACGGGGCCACGGGGGAGCAGTACTTC. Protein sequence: CASSLNGATGEQYF.

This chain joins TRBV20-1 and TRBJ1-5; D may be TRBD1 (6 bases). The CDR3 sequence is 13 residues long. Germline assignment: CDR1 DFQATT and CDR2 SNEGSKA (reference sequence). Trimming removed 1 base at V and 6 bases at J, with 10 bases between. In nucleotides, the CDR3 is TGCAGTGCTAGAGCGAGGGGGTTTCAGCCCCAGCATTTT. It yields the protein CSARARGFQPQHF.

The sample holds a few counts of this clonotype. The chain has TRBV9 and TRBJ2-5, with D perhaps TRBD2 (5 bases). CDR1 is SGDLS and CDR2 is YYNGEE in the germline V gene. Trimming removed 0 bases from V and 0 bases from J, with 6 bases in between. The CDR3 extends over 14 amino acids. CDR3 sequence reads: CASSVGGNQETQYF. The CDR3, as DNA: TGTGCCAGCAGCGTAGGAGGGAACCAAGAGACCCAGTACTTC.

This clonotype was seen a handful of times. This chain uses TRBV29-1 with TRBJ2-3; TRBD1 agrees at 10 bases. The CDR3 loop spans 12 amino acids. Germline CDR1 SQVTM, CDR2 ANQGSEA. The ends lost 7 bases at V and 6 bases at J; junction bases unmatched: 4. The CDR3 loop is CSGDRGGDTQYF. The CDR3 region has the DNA TGCAGCGGGGACAGGGGAGGGGATACGCAGTATTTT.

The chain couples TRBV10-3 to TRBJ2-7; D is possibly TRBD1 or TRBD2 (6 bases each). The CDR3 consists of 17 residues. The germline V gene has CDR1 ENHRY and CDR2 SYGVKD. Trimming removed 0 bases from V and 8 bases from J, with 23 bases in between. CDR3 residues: CAISESFLRERGYKQYF. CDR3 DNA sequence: TGTGCCATCAGTGAGTCGTTCCTCCGGGAGAGGGGGTACAAGCAGTACTTC.

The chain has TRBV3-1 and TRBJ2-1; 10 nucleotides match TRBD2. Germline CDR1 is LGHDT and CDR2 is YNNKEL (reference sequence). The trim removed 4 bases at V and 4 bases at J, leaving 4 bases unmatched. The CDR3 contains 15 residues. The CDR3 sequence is CASSPGLAPYNEQFF. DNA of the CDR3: TGTGCCAGCAGCCCGGGACTAGCGCCTTACAATGAGCAGTTCTTC.

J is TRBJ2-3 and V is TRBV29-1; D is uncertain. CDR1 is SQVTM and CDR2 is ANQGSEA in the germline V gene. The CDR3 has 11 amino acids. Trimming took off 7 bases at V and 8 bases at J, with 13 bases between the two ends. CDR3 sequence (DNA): TGCAGCGGTAGCAGAGCAGGTACGCAGTATTTT. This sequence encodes CSGSRAGTQYF.

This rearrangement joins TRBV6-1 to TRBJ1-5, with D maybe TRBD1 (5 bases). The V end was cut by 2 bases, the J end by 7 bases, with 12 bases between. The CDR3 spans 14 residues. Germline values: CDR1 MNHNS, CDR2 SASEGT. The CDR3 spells CASSERGVRQPQHF. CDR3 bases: TGTGCCAGCAGTGAACGGGGGGTGCGGCAGCCCCAGCATTTT.

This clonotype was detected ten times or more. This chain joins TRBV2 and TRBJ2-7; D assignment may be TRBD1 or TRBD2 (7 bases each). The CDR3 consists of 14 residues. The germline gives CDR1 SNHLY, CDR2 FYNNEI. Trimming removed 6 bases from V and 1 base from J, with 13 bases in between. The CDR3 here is CASRGGTVSYEQYF. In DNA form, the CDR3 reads TGTGCCAGCAGGGGGGGGACAGTATCCTACGAGCAGTACTTC.

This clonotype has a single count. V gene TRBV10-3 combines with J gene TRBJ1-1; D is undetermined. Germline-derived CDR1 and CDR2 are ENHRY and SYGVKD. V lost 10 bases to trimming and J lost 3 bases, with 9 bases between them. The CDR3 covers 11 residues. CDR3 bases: TGTGCCAGCAGAAAGGACACTGAAGCTTTCTTT. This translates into CASRKDTEAFF.

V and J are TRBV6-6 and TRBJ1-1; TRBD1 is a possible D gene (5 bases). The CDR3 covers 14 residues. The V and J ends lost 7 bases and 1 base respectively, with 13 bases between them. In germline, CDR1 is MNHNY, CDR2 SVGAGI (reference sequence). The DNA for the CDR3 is TGTGCCAGCACGGGAGGGAGGGGGAACACTGAAGCTTTCTTT. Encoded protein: CASTGGRGNTEAFF.